Shown below are 19 T cell receptor beta chains from a single sample sequenced in a study of T cell responses to AZD1222 COVID-19 vaccine. Profiling relied on immunoSEQ multiplex PCR, and the TCRdb table lists in-frame clones only, not all of them. The sample lists roughly 28,000 clones; about 93% were seen once. The sequenced sample was peripheral blood, obtained on day 0 of AZD1222 vaccination. The origin of the receptors is an adult in good health.

V and J are TRBV5-8 and TRBJ1-5; 7 nucleotides match TRBD1. Germline V gives CDR1 SGHTS, CDR2 YDEGEE. Trimming cost V 2 bases and J 6 bases; bases outside gene matches: 5. CDR3 length: 14 residues. The CDR3 sequence is CASSFSGGGQPQHF. In nucleotides, the CDR3 is TGTGCCAGCAGCTTTTCAGGGGGTGGTCAGCCCCAGCATTTT.

This chain joins TRBV5-6 and TRBJ1-4; D not resolved. Germline V gene lookup returns CDR1 SGHDT and CDR2 YYEEEE. This CDR3 region has 14 residues. Between the trimmed V and J ends, which lost 4 bases and 7 bases, there was a span of 14 bases. CDR3 DNA: TGTGCCAGCAGCCGAGACGCGGGTGGTGAAAAACTGTTTTTT. Translated, it gives CASSRDAGGEKLFF.

This clone has more than one count but fewer than ten. This chain connects TRBV27 to TRBJ2-7; the match to TRBD1 covers 7 bases. CDR1 is MNHEY and CDR2 is SMNVEV in the germline V gene (reference sequence). The CDR3 sequence is 14 residues long. The V and J ends lost 2 bases and 2 bases, in that order; junction bases with no gene match: 3. CDR3 loop: CASSLGGQTYEQYF. CDR3 DNA sequence: TGTGCCAGCAGTTTAGGGGGACAGACCTACGAGCAGTACTTC.

CDR3 nucleotide sequence: TGTGCCTGGAGTGACGAGGGGTCAGAGGAGGGCTACACCTTC. It specifies CAWSDEGSEEGYTF. The rearrangement joins TRBV30 to TRBJ1-2, with D tentatively TRBD1 (5 bases). CDR1 and CDR2 from the germline V gene are GTSNPN and SVGIG (reference sequence). CDR3 length: 14 residues. V gave up 1 base and J gave up 8 bases, with 17 bases separating them.

In its sample, this clone was seen once. The chain joins TRBV28 to TRBJ2-3, with 10 bases fitting TRBD1. The germline gives CDR1 MDHEN, CDR2 SYDVKM. V gave up 5 bases and J gave up 2 bases; unmatched junction bases: 7. The CDR3 is 16 residues long. In DNA, the CDR3 is TGTGCCAGCAGTACCCCCGGGACAGGGGCCACAGATACGCAGTATTTT. Translation gives CASSTPGTGATDTQYF.

The chain carries TRBV24-1 and TRBJ2-5, with D unresolved. Germline V lookup: CDR1 KGHDR, CDR2 SFDVKD. Between the trimmed V and J ends, which lost 2 bases and 5 bases, there was a span of 11 bases. The CDR3 loop spans 14 amino acids. CDR3 in amino acids: CATSDSSERETQYF. Written as DNA, the CDR3 is TGTGCCACCAGTGATTCTAGTGAAAGGGAGACCCAGTACTTC.

This rearrangement joins TRBV7-2 to TRBJ1-6, with 7 bases that match TRBD1. V shed 5 bases and J 2 bases; nucleotides not matched to a gene: 6. CDR3 size: 16 residues. CDR1 and CDR2 (germline): SGHTA, FQGNSA. CDR3: CASSPRQGTYNSPLHF. Written as DNA, the CDR3 is TGTGCCAGCAGCCCCCGACAGGGAACCTATAATTCACCCCTCCACTTT.

The gene calls are TRBV7-9 and TRBJ2-3; D gene ambiguous. The CDR3 runs to 13 residues. V was cut by 3 bases and J by 5 bases, with 9 bases left in between. The germline V gene has CDR1 SEHNR and CDR2 FQNEAQ (reference sequence). The CDR3 spells CASSFRLGDTQYF. In DNA form, the CDR3 reads TGTGCCAGCAGCTTTAGACTGGGAGATACGCAGTATTTT.

The gene calls are TRBV18 and TRBJ1-3; TRBD1 matches at 7 bases. The germline CDR1 and CDR2 sequences are KGHSH and LQKENI. V lost 3 bases, J lost 0 bases, and 5 bases stayed unmatched. The CDR3 runs to 16 residues. The CDR3 coding sequence is TGTGCCAGCTCACCTCAGGGACAGAGCTCTGGAAACACCATATATTTT. This translates into CASSPQGQSSGNTIYF.

V usage is TRBV2 and J usage is TRBJ1-6; maybe TRBD1 (5 bases). The CDR3 spans 14 residues. Germline assignment: CDR1 SNHLY and CDR2 FYNNEI. Trimming shortened V by 3 bases and J by 6 bases, and 9 bases separated the two germline ends. The chain's CDR3 is CASSDRVPNSPLHF. Written as DNA, the CDR3 is TGTGCCAGCAGTGACAGGGTACCTAATTCACCCCTCCACTTT.

V and J are TRBV10-3 and TRBJ1-2; 7 positions agree with TRBD1. Germline CDR1 and CDR2: ENHRY and SYGVKD. This CDR3 spans 15 amino acids. The V and J ends lost 8 bases and 3 bases, in that order; junction bases with no gene match: 12. CDR3 DNA sequence: TGTGCCATCCGTAATGGCGGCAGGGGGTACTATGGCTACACCTTC. Translated: CAIRNGGRGYYGYTF.

This clone appeared once. This chain uses TRBV18 with TRBJ1-6; no clear D gene. This CDR3 is 13 amino acids long. The V gene lost 4 bases and the J gene lost 8 bases, with 9 bases spanning the gap. Germline CDR1 reads KGHSH; CDR2 reads LQKENI. The DNA of the CDR3 is TGTGCCAGCTCACTTGAAAGTTATTCACCCCTCCACTTT. Its protein is CASSLESYSPLHF.

V is TRBV12-3 or TRBV12-4 and J is TRBJ1-2, with unresolved D. The CDR3 loop spans 13 amino acids. V lost 2 bases and J lost 2, with 6 bases in between. Here the CDR3 DNA reads TGTGCCAGCAGTTTAAGCCAGAACTATGGCTACACCTTC. This translates into CASSLSQNYGYTF.

The rearrangement uses TRBV6-5 and TRBJ1-4, with a tentative D call TRBD1 (5 bases). Germline V gene lookup returns CDR1 MNHEY and CDR2 SVGAGI. CDR3 length: 14 residues. Trimming removed 5 bases at V and 6 bases at J, with 13 bases between. The CDR3 region is CASSPRAGDEKLFF. As DNA, the CDR3 is TGTGCCAGCAGTCCTCGTGCGGGGGATGAAAAACTGTTTTTT.

The chain carries TRBV6-2 or TRBV6-3 and TRBJ1-5; 9 nucleotides match TRBD1. This CDR3 is built from 18 residues. Per germline, CDR1 MNHEY and CDR2 SVGEGT. Trimming cost V 4 bases and J 1 base; bases outside gene matches: 11. CDR3 DNA sequence: TGTGCCAGCAGTTTCAGCACCGGGACAGGGCTGAGCAATCAGCCCCAGCATTTT. Amino acid sequence: CASSFSTGTGLSNQPQHF.

V is TRBV14 and J is TRBJ1-2, with no clear D. The CDR3 covers 14 residues. The germline gives CDR1 SGHDN, CDR2 FVKESK. The ends were cut back, 1 base at V and 5 bases at J, with 11 bases in the middle. The CDR3 is CASSQGEGTYGYTF. As DNA, the CDR3 is TGTGCCAGCAGCCAAGGGGAAGGAACGTATGGCTACACCTTC.

The rearrangement joins TRBV7-2 to TRBJ2-7; TRBD1 is a possible D gene (5 bases). Per germline, CDR1 SGHTA and CDR2 FQGNSA. This CDR3 has 13 amino acids. The ends were cut back, 4 bases at V and 2 bases at J, with 9 bases in the middle. The CDR3 reads CASSSRVAYEQYF. The CDR3 DNA is TGTGCCAGCAGCTCCAGGGTGGCCTACGAGCAGTACTTC.

The J gene is TRBJ2-7, the V gene TRBV4-1; 8 bases match TRBD2. Germline CDR1 is MGHRA and CDR2 is YSYEKL. The CDR3 is 16 residues long. With V trimmed by 0 bases and J by 3 bases, 7 bases remained unmatched. CDR3 region: CASSQDNQRGIYEQYF. CDR3 nucleotide sequence: TGCGCCAGCAGCCAAGACAATCAGCGGGGGATCTACGAGCAGTACTTC.

The chain links TRBV18 to TRBJ1-6; D is ambiguous. Trimming stripped 4 bases from V and 0 bases from J, with 19 bases between. In germline, CDR1 is KGHSH, CDR2 LQKENI. The CDR3 has 19 residues. The CDR3, as DNA: TGTGCCAGCTCACGCGCAGTGCTGGATTTGAGCTCCTATAATTCACCCCTCCACTTT. Its protein is CASSRAVLDLSSYNSPLHF. Drawing the rest from reference TRBV18 and TRBJ1-6, the complete variable domain is NAGVMQNPRHLVRRRGQEARLRCSPMKGHSHVYWYRQLPEEGLKFMVYLQKENIIDESGMPKERFSAEFPKEGPSILRIQQVVRGDSAAYFCASSRAVLDLSSYNSPLHFGNGTRLTVT.